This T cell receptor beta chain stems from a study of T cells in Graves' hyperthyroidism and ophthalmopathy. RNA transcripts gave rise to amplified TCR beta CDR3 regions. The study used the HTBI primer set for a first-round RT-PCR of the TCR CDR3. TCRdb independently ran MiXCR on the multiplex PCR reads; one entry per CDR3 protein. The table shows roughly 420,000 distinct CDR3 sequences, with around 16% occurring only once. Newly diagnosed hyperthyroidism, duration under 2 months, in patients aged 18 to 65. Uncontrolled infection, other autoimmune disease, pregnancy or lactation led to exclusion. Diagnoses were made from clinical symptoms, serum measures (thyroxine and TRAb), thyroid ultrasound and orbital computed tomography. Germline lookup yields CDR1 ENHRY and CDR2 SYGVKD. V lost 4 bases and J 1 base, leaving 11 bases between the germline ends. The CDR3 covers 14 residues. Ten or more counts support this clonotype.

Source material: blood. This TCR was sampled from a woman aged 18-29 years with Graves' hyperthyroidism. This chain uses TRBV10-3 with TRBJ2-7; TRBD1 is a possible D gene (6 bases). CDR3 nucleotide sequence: TGTGCCATCAGTGCTACACAGGGATCCTACGAGCAGTACTTC. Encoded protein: CAISATQGSYEQYF.